Sequencing of this TCR beta chain was carried out in a study of identical twins. Trimming stripped 3 bases from V and 5 bases from J, with 8 bases between. Germline V gene data show CDR1 as MNHEY and CDR2 as SMNVEV (reference sequence). The CDR3 loop spans 13 amino acids. TCRdb used MiXCR to reprocess the 5' RACE reads, holding one entry per CDR3 protein. The sample lists around 1.7 million distinct CDR3 sequences, under 35% occurring once. This chain links TRBV27 with TRBJ2-1; D not resolved. The sequence was obtained from a newborn girl in good health. Sequenced: cord blood. CDR3 sequence: CASSFPAHNEQFF. CDR3 nucleotide sequence: TGTGCCAGCAGTTTTCCGGCTCACAATGAGCAGTTCTTC.